The 23 T cell receptor beta chains given below trace back to one sample, sequenced in a study of cytomegalovirus exposure and HLA in healthy donors. PCR used 60 Vbeta primers and 13 Jbeta primers. The repertoire was sequenced with immunoSEQ multiplex PCR; TCRdb's copy has only in-frame clones and lacks some. The table has about 190,000 clones, approximately 79% seen once. Sequencing was performed on PBMCs. Receptor source: a woman aged 18-35 years in good health and CMV-seronegative.

V and J are TRBV7-3 and TRBJ2-1; tentative D call: TRBD2 (6 bases). The CDR3 has 16 residues. The V and J ends lost 3 bases and 1 base respectively, with 13 bases between them. Looked up from germline, CDR1 is SGHTA and CDR2 is FQGTGA. The DNA for the CDR3 is TGTGCCAGCAGCTTTGGCGGGATGGGATCCTACAATGAGCAGTTCTTC. Protein product: CASSFGGMGSYNEQFF.

This chain uses TRBV7-6 with TRBJ2-5; 9 bases map to TRBD1. Germline values: CDR1 SGHVS, CDR2 FNYEAQ. The CDR3 totals 16 residues. After removal of 4 bases from V and 5 bases from J, the junction contained 11 bases not matched to a gene. CDR3 loop: CASSSTGTGQGETQYF. The CDR3 coding sequence is TGTGCCAGCAGCTCAACCGGGACAGGGCAAGGGGAGACCCAGTACTTC.

The chain uses TRBV28 and TRBJ2-3; weak D call: TRBD2 (5 bases). The V gene lost 7 bases and the J gene lost 1 base, with 18 bases spanning the gap. CDR1 and CDR2 (germline): MDHEN, SYDVKM. This CDR3 contains 16 residues. The CDR3 DNA reads TGTGCCAGCACCTCCCTGAGGTTGGGAGGCACAGATACGCAGTATTTT. This translates into CASTSLRLGGTDTQYF.

The V gene is TRBV6-5, the J gene TRBJ2-3; possibly TRBD2 for D (6 bases). The CDR3 length is 14 residues. CDR1 is MNHEY, CDR2 SVGAGI, per germline. The V gene lost 2 bases and the J gene lost 4 bases, with 10 bases spanning the gap. Written as DNA, the CDR3 is TGTGCCAGCAGTTACAGGGAGGCGGCAGATACGCAGTATTTT. Protein product: CASSYREAADTQYF.

This clone was picked up a small number of times. The chain carries TRBV10-2 and TRBJ2-3, with D unresolved. From germline, CDR1 is WSHSY and CDR2 SAAADI. V lost 3 bases and J 0 bases, leaving 10 bases between the germline ends. This CDR3 has 15 residues. CDR3 nucleotides: TGCGCCAGCAGTGAAGCCGGTCGTAGCACAGATACGCAGTATTTT. It codes for CASSEAGRSTDTQYF.

The J gene is TRBJ2-3, the V gene TRBV4-1, with 9 bases matching TRBD2. V gave up 3 bases and J gave up 5 bases; unmatched junction bases: 9. Germline loops: CDR1 MGHRA, CDR2 YSYEKL. The CDR3 contains 16 residues. The DNA for the CDR3 is TGCGCCAGCAGCCATAGAGCCAGCGGGGGGTTAGATACGCAGTATTTT. This gives the protein CASSHRASGGLDTQYF.

V gene TRBV7-9 combines with J gene TRBJ2-7; a weak D match, TRBD2 (7 bases). V lost 1 base and J 0 bases, leaving 16 bases between the germline ends. The CDR3 spans 17 residues. CDR1 and CDR2 (germline): SEHNR, FQNEAQ (reference sequence). The DNA of the CDR3 is TGTGCCAGCAGCTTAGGGCTGGGCGGGGGCCACTCCTACGAGCAGTACTTC. Its translation is CASSLGLGGGHSYEQYF.

This sequence joins TRBV10-1 and TRBJ2-1, with TRBD2 matching over 10 bases. The CDR3 covers 16 residues. V shed 4 bases, J shed 8 bases, and the junction held 11 bases outside the gene matches. Germline lookup yields CDR1 WNHNN and CDR2 SYGVQD (reference sequence). The CDR3 region has the DNA TGCGCCAGCAGTGCGCTAGCGGGAGTAGGTACCGATGAGCAGTTCTTC. Its protein product is CASSALAGVGTDEQFF.

The V call is TRBV2, the J call TRBJ2-2; 7 nucleotides line up with TRBD1. V dropped 6 bases and J dropped 7; count of bases not matched to a gene: 2. In germline, CDR1 is SNHLY, CDR2 FYNNEI. The CDR3 is made up of 12 amino acids. Here the CDR3 DNA reads TGTGCCAGCAGCGGGGACAGCGGGGAGCTGTTTTTT. Translating it yields CASSGDSGELFF.

The chain uses TRBV5-1 and TRBJ2-3; TRBD1 might be the D (6 bases). CDR1 is SGHRS and CDR2 is YFSETQ in the germline V gene. The V gene lost 4 bases and the J gene lost 0 bases, with 15 bases spanning the gap. The CDR3 covers 16 residues. The CDR3 region is CASSRTVVASTDTQYF. The CDR3 DNA reads TGCGCCAGCAGCCGGACAGTCGTTGCTAGCACAGATACGCAGTATTTT.

The chain uses TRBV28 and TRBJ1-1; D is uncertain. The CDR3 has 14 amino acids. CDR1 is MDHEN and CDR2 is SYDVKM in the germline V gene. V was shortened by 0 bases and J by 0 bases, with 5 bases between the two germline ends. CDR3 in amino acids: CASSLWRLNTEAFF. The CDR3 DNA is TGTGCCAGCAGTTTATGGCGGTTGAACACTGAAGCTTTCTTT. Full variable domain (remainder filled in from reference TRBV28 and TRBJ1-1): DVKVTQSSRYLVKRTGEKVFLECVQDMDHENMFWYRQDPGLGLRLIYFSYDVKMKEKGDIPEGYSVSREKKERFSLILESASTNQTSMYLCASSLWRLNTEAFFGQGTRLTVV.

The V gene is TRBV11-1, the J gene TRBJ2-3, with 10 bases identical to TRBD1. The V gene's germline CDR1 is SGHAT and CDR2 FQDESV (reference sequence). Trimming removed 5 bases from V and 2 bases from J; junction bases left unmatched: 13. The CDR3 spans 18 residues. This CDR3 is CASSPNLGTGDPTDTQYF. CDR3 nucleotide sequence: TGTGCCAGCAGCCCCAACCTTGGGACAGGGGACCCCACAGATACGCAGTATTTT.

This chain uses TRBV10-3 with TRBJ2-1, with a possible D match to TRBD1 (6 bases). The length of the CDR3 is 14 residues. Trimming stripped 7 bases from V and 0 bases from J, with 10 bases between. Germline CDR1 reads ENHRY; CDR2 reads SYGVKD. The CDR3 loop is CAITPGDSYNEQFF. CDR3 sequence (DNA): TGTGCCATCACTCCAGGGGACTCCTACAATGAGCAGTTCTTC.

The genes are TRBV6-1 and TRBJ2-7; 8 nucleotides agree with TRBD1. J lost 0 bases, V lost 8 bases, and 6 bases had no gene match. Germline V gene sequence: CDR1 MNHNS, CDR2 SASEGT. The CDR3 spans 14 residues. CDR3 in DNA: TGTGCCAGCCTCCGGGACAGGAGCTCCTACGAGCAGTACTTC. As protein: CASLRDRSSYEQYF.

The chain recombines TRBV7-8 with TRBJ2-6, with 10 bases identical to TRBD1. V shed 5 bases, J shed 2 bases, and the junction held 9 bases outside the gene matches. Germline V gene lookup returns CDR1 SGHVS and CDR2 FQNEAQ. The CDR3 runs 18 residues. The CDR3 reads CASSPGQGLSTGANVLTF. The CDR3 region has the DNA TGTGCCAGCAGCCCGGGACAGGGGCTGAGTACTGGGGCCAACGTCCTGACTTTC. Combining the CDR3 with reference TRBV7-8 and TRBJ2-6 gives the whole variable domain GAGVSQSPRYKVAKRGQDVALRCDPISGHVSLFWYQQALGQGPEFLTYFQNEAQLDKSGLPSDRFFAERPEGSVSTLKIQRTQQEDSAVYLCASSPGQGLSTGANVLTFGAGSRLTVL.

The chain uses TRBV14 and TRBJ1-5, with TRBD1 as a possible D gene (5 bases). This CDR3 is 13 amino acids long. V shed 7 bases and J shed 6 bases, with 13 bases lying between them. CDR1 SGHDN and CDR2 FVKESK come from the germline V gene. The chain's CDR3 is CASIGGLGQPQHF. CDR3 sequence (DNA): TGTGCCAGCATTGGGGGGTTGGGTCAGCCCCAGCATTTT. Supplemented by reference TRBV14 and TRBJ1-5, the full variable domain reads EAGVTQFPSHSVIEKGQTVTLRCDPISGHDNLYWYRRVMGKEIKFLLHFVKESKQDESGMPNNRFLAERTGGTYSTLKVQPAELEDSGVYFCASIGGLGQPQHFGDGTRLSIL.

A single count supports this clone. CDR3 loop: CATSRGGANYGYTF. The CDR3 DNA is TGTGCCACCAGCAGAGGGGGGGCTAACTATGGCTACACCTTC. The chain uses TRBV15 and TRBJ1-2; tentative D call: TRBD1 (5 bases). Germline-derived CDR1 and CDR2 are LNHNV and YYDKDF (reference sequence). Between the trimmed V and J ends, which lost 1 base and 0 bases, there was a span of 6 bases. The CDR3 spans 14 residues.

The CDR3 region is CASRDPTGLNSPLHF. The CDR3 DNA follows: TGTGCCAGCAGAGACCCGACAGGGTTGAATTCACCCCTCCACTTT. This sequence joins TRBV6-6 and TRBJ1-6; 7 positions agree with TRBD1. The CDR3 consists of 15 residues. The J segment lost 7 bases and the V segment lost 6 bases, leaving 9 bases of the junction unmatched. CDR1 MNHNY and CDR2 SVGAGI come from the germline V gene (reference sequence).

In its sample, this clone was seen a few times. The chain's CDR3 is CASSQADAGVTGNTIYF. Written as DNA, the CDR3 is TGCGCCAGCAGCCAAGCAGATGCAGGGGTTACTGGAAACACCATATATTTT. This chain connects TRBV4-1 to TRBJ1-3, with D perhaps matching TRBD1 (6 bases). Trimming removed 1 base from V and 2 bases from J, with 15 bases in between. Germline CDR1 reads MGHRA; CDR2 reads YSYEKL. The CDR3 length is 17 residues.

V and J are TRBV7-8 and TRBJ2-3; 7 bases match TRBD2. V shed 4 bases, J shed 2 bases, and the junction held 6 bases outside the gene matches. Per the germline V gene, CDR1 is SGHVS and CDR2 is FQNEAQ. CDR3 length: 15 residues. This CDR3 reads CASSSSGTNTDTQYF. In DNA form, the CDR3 reads TGTGCCAGCAGCTCTTCCGGGACTAACACAGATACGCAGTATTTT.

V usage is TRBV27 and J usage is TRBJ1-1; perhaps TRBD1 as D (5 bases). Germline-derived CDR1 and CDR2 are MNHEY and SMNVEV (reference sequence). V dropped 11 bases and J dropped 11 bases, with 21 bases sitting between them. The CDR3 contains 12 residues. The CDR3 nucleotides read TGTGCCGCCGCATCGCTTGTCGGGGGTGCTTTCTTT. Protein product: CAAASLVGGAFF.

V usage is TRBV7-3 and J usage is TRBJ1-1, with D perhaps TRBD1 (6 bases). V dropped 5 bases and J dropped 2 bases, with 15 bases sitting between them. The germline gives CDR1 SGHTA, CDR2 FQGTGA. CDR3 length: 15 residues. CDR3 sequence: CASSLTGTTNTEAFF. The CDR3 bases are TGTGCCAGCAGCCTGACCGGGACAACTAACACTGAAGCTTTCTTT.

The chain combines TRBV7-2 with TRBJ1-2; D unresolved. CDR1 is SGHTA, CDR2 FQGNSA, per germline. This CDR3 spans 13 amino acids. V was clipped by 8 bases and J by 4 bases, with 14 bases between them. CDR3 residues: CASGDRAGYGYTF. The CDR3 DNA sequence: TGTGCCAGCGGTGATCGGGCGGGCTATGGCTACACCTTC.